This TCR beta chain stems from a study of cytomegalovirus exposure and HLA in healthy donors (dated by TCRdb to about 2017). Turning to the overall study: An earlier analysis of roughly 610 of the donors reported about 280 Gb of sequence data and around 110 million unique TCR beta sequences obtained from approximately 180 million T cells. In the later analysis, no new phenotypic data were used to find candidate immune exposures; instead, reliance was placed on TCR beta sequences and their occurrence across donors. The number of donors typed differed by locus, with roughly 629-640 for A, B, C, DRB1 and DQB1, 522 for DQA1, 600 to 610 for DPA1, and some 450 for DPB1. Both class I and class II loci were covered by HLA typing, at four-digit resolution. To decide whether each TCR beta V gene segment behaved as functional or pseudogenic, an earlier analysis of some 570 of the donors relied on high-throughput TCR beta sequencing. Besides the first cohort of around 700 subjects, a separate validation cohort made up of 120 different subjects was used. The study aimed to test whether cataloging public T cell receptors could reveal signatures of past pathogen exposure. Of the roughly 400 genotyped donors, around 81% fell in the genetic ancestry cluster associated with self-reported Caucasian donors. Donor age, sex, ethnicity and CMV serostatus were collected together with the repertoire data. On average, 235,054 unique TCR beta nucleotide sequences were sequenced per donor among some 430 genotyped donors of the cohort, with roughly 18% of those sequences being non-productive. In a later genetic analysis, genome-wide SNP genotypes for about three fifths of the roughly 670 donors were used, and that subset was treated as a discovery cohort. To predict cytomegalovirus infection status, the study brought together high-throughput TCR immunosequencing, statistical association of individual TCRs with disease status, and machine learning. About 330 gigabases of sequencing data and 91 million or so unique TCR sequences made up an early release that covered 640 HLA-typed donors. In a later analysis, previously published TCR beta repertoires from 666 donors were re-analyzed and high-resolution HLA genotyping was added so that TCR occurrence patterns could be studied. Every discovery cohort repertoire had been produced on one sequencing platform. The study profiled the T cell repertoires of under 700 subjects by immunosequencing and related them to cytomegalovirus serostatus. Five DR-DQ haplotypes were handled as single units for association and clustering because linkage in the cohort was strong. What the work shows at the level of the full study, not this receptor alone: Compared with the approximately 720-donor mean, donors in an Asian-associated ancestry cluster had fewer N-insertions in productive TCRs, according to a later genetic analysis. A cluster of highly shared sequence variants was judged likely to represent a technical artifact of the sequencing pipeline. Cytomegalovirus status was reported to be diagnosed by the classifier with high specificity and sensitivity in both the original and validation cohorts. In an earlier analysis of over 550 of the donors, most TCR beta V segments were observed in productive rearrangements about 87% or about 30% of the time, broadly matching IMGT annotations. In a later genetic analysis, a missense DCLRE1C variant was associated with V-gene and J-gene trimming of TCR beta chains, and the association was replicated in an independent cohort. The 87-base-pair reads could not distinguish some IMGT-functional V segments, including TRBV6-2 and TRBV6-3, so those segments were excluded. This cohort had only TCR beta chains sequenced, and the lack of alpha or paired-chain data limited which features could be detected. Immune exposure information for the cohort was limited to CMV serostatus. Most CMV-associated TCR beta chains appeared to be HLA-restricted in a later analysis, and the HLA associations seemed to be driven largely by CMV exposure. A later analysis found that TCR association rates varied across HLA loci, with DRB1 alleles showing the most associated TCRs and HLA-C alleles the fewest. Most TCR sequences were seen in very few donors, while some public TCRs were found in many individuals. When HLA alleles, especially DR and DQ, strongly co-occurred, TCR associations were difficult to assign to individual alleles. A later analysis reported that several top co-occurrence clusters appeared linked to parvovirus B19, influenza, CMV and Epstein-Barr virus. At a false discovery rate of 0.05, a later analysis linked approximately 18,000 TCR beta sequences to specific HLA alleles. A further reported finding was that TCR beta sequences accurately predicted the HLA-A and HLA-B alleles for most subjects in the first cohort. The study listed 164 TCR beta chains as associated with cytomegalovirus. A later analysis found that HLA-associated TCR beta chains were more clonally expanded and had lower generation probabilities than equally common non-associated chains. Correlated functional status among segregating V segments might be attributable to linkage disequilibrium, but an unknown experimental factor could not be ruled out. According to the authors, the approach could potentially be generalized to other disease states and immunological phenotypes. Because HLA typing was unavailable for some donors at each locus, only the typed subset was used in association tests. The presence/absence analyses assumed that sequencing depth was roughly uniform across donors, and that assumption may not be true. In vitro tests confirmed that a few of the cytomegalovirus-associated TCR beta chains recognize cytomegalovirus antigens. The earlier analysis of fewer than 750 of the donors excluded around 17 rarely observed V segments, including chromosome 9 orphons, because counts were too low.

To prepare the library, the immunoSEQ multiplex PCR assay was applied. The multiplex PCR relied on a mix of 60 forward primers for TCR Vbeta segments and 13 reverse primers for TCR Jbeta segments. A multiplex PCR assay on genomic DNA amplified the CDR3 region of rearranged TCR beta genes. The amplified TCR beta libraries were sequenced on the Illumina HiSeq System as 87-base-pair reads. Regarding the original processing steps: Across the 700 or so repertoires, a later analysis counted approximately 75 million unique TCR beta chains, around 10 million of which were shared by at least two donors. A nearest-neighbor algorithm error-corrected the raw reads and collapsed the reads into unique sequences, merging closely related sequences to remove PCR and sequencing errors. CDR3 sequences were aligned to IMGT reference sequences to assign V, D and J gene segments. For a sequence to be retained, a match of at least six nucleotides was required to both a V gene segment and a J gene segment. Rearrangements were called productive when the CDR3 lacked stop codons and stayed in frame with V and J; all others were non-productive. Following IMGT convention, CDR3 was defined as the stretch from the second conserved V-encoded cysteine to the conserved J-encoded phenylalanine. Sequences without an unambiguous match to a single V gene segment were excluded from the earlier analysis of 587 of the donors. An earlier analysis of a few hundred of the donors classified V segments as functional when productive rearrangements were above 56.7% and as segregating when the standard deviation between donors was above 5%. A statistical classification framework was built for diagnosing cytomegalovirus status from the catalog of TCR beta chain sequences. In a later analysis, V and J genes were assigned by comparing TCR nucleotide sequences against IMGT/GENE-DB human TR gene sequences. The TCRdist pipeline was used in a later analysis to assign CDR3 sequences and most-parsimonious VDJ recombination scenarios. In a later analysis, each TCR beta chain was defined by its CDR3 amino acid sequence together with its V-gene family, and reads lacking a unique V-gene family were excluded. To address suspected cross-contamination and a sequencing artifact, a later analysis removed a few hundred highly shared, low-generation-probability nucleotide sequences. In a later analysis, a clonal expansion index was calculated for each public chain from normalized within-repertoire ranks of inferred template counts. In a later analysis, generation probabilities were computed with a VDJ recombination model fitted to out-of-frame rearrangements, and the resulting probabilities were checked against IGoR. In a later analysis, hypergeometric tests were used to score TCR-TCR, TCR-HLA and TCR-CMV co-occurrence, with a repertoire-size bias correction applied to TCR pairs. To estimate false discovery rates, a later analysis permuted the HLA or CMV assignments 20 times. A later analysis grouped co-occurring TCRs with DBSCAN, adding TCRdist sequence similarity when clustering within HLA-allele-positive subsets. For co-occurrence clustering, repertoires with fewer than 30,000 or more than 120,000 public chains were excluded, along with a handful of repertoires with anomalous nucleotide sharing. In its TCRdb copy, this immuneACCESS table keeps in-frame sequences only and misses some clones. Where compared with another copy, unresolved V genes explain less than half of these, and the others have no known cause. That table gives V, J and clone size, and the DNA gave D and trimming. The sample table shows about 140,000 clones, and over 60% are seen once. In total, the top ten clones hold 6.5% of the sample.

The cohort comprised around 700 healthy bone marrow donors. Cohort members were all nominally healthy when sampled, although unrecorded immune exposures were likely present. The donor was CMV seronegative and was included in the group of hundreds of seronegative cohort members. Every donor gave a peripheral blood sample, and the peripheral blood mononuclear cells from that sample were used for TCR beta sequencing. Genomic DNA was extracted from the blood cell samples with the Qiagen DNeasy Blood Extraction Kit. As for this clone: This receptor's antigen is unknown. Per-base qualities were not stored, and no clone one base away is much larger.

The CDR3 numbers 16 residues from cysteine through phenylalanine. Only the CDR3 region is kept as DNA, spanning 48 bases read in frame from base 1. Trimming removed 0 bases from V and 8 bases from J; the gene matches leave 11 bases unexplained. Sequences SGHNT (CDR1) and YYREEE (CDR2) are obtained from the germline V gene (reference sequence). Input material: PBMCs. The receptor was derived from a woman aged 60-75 years in good health and CMV-seronegative. Here the chain combines TRBV5-4 and TRBJ2-1; 7 bases in the junction line up with TRBD2. The encoded CDR3 is CASSLAVAGGFHEQFF. The DNA sequence is TGTGCCAGCAGCTTGGCCGTAGCGGGTGGTTTCCATGAGCAGTTCTTC.